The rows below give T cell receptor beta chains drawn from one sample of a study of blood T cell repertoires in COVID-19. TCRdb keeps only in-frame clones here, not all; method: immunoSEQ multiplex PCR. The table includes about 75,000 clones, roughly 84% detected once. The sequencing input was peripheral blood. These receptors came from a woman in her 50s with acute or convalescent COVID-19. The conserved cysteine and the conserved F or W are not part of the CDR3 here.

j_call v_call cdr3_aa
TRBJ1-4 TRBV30 AGVYGSIGEKLF
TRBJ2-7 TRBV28 ASSLVGRGTSGTEQY
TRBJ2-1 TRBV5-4 ASSLGWSSGRGEQF
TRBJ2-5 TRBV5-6 ASSLETGTGQETQY
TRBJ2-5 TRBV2 ASVPLAGTETQY
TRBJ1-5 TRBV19 ASSLRGPSNQPQH
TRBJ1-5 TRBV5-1 ASSRGTGNQPQH
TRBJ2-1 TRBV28 ASRGLAGGPASYNEQF
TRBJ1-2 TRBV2 ASSPTRTGGYGYT
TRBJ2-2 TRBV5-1 ASSPGADHTGELF
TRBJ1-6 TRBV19 ASSGTGSGTLH
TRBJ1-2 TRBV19 ASRTGSGYT
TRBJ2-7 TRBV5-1 ASRTGGQVEYEQY
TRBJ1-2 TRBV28 ASSLRSFDGYT
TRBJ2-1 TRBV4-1 ASRSGTGRNEQF
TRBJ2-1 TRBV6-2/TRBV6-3 ASSYAGSSYNEQF
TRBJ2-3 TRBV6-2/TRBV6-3 ASSWTPAQHTQY
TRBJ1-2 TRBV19 ASSIQSGGNYGYT
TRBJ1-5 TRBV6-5 ATRGSGYSNQPQH
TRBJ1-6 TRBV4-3 ASSQGTESSYNSPLH
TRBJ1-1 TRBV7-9 ANSLGEGESTEAF
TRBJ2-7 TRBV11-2 ASSVQNEQY
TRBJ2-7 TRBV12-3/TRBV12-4 ASSSPPPYEQY
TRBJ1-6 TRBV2 ASSEASVRMNSPLH